This T cell receptor (beta chain) was recorded in a study of blood T cell repertoires in COVID-19. The authors' processing: Amplification of reference gene primers was used by the study to estimate nucleated cell counts. Sequencing used immunoSEQ multiplex PCR; TCRdb keeps in-frame clones, though not all of them. The D gene and trimming were derived from the DNA, and the V and J assignments and clone size from that table. The table lists hundreds of thousands of clones, approximately 86% of them singletons. This CDR3 has 16 residues. Germline CDR1 and CDR2: WNHNN and SYGVQD (reference sequence). Trimming took off 4 bases at V and 0 bases at J, with 15 bases between the two ends.

The sequenced sample consisted of PBMCs or T cells enriched from blood (not recorded which). This TCR came from a woman younger than 35 who had recovered from COVID-19. The chain links TRBV10-1 to TRBJ1-2, with D possibly being TRBD1 (6 bases). CDR3 DNA sequence: TGCGCCAGCAGTGGGGACACGGGATATCCTAACTATGGCTACACCTTC. Translation gives CASSGDTGYPNYGYTF.